The 10 T cell receptor beta chains given below trace back to one sample, sequenced in a study of CD8 T cells in ankylosing spondylitis. TCRdb redid the calling of the 5' RACE reads with MiXCR, one entry per CDR3 protein. The sample comprises 55,000 or so distinct CDR3 sequences, 6.5% to 8% of which are singletons, and roughly 8% rests with the top ten. Sequencing was done on a sample of blood, either unsorted or a sorted T cell fraction (not recorded which). These receptors all come from a female donor with ankylosing spondylitis or in good health (not recorded which).

This chain links TRBV7-2 with TRBJ2-2; D is ambiguous. V dropped 5 bases and J dropped 1 base, with 8 bases sitting between them. CDR1 SGHTA and CDR2 FQGNSA come from the germline V gene. The CDR3 loop spans 14 amino acids. CDR3 in DNA: TGTGCCAGCAGCGTGCTCCTGAACACCGGGGAGCTGTTTTTT. It translates to CASSVLLNTGELFF. The full variable domain, its missing parts supplied by reference TRBV7-2 and TRBJ2-2, is GAGVSQSPSNKVTEKGKDVELRCDPISGHTALYWYRQSLGQGLEFLIYFQGNSAPDKSGLPSDRFSAERTGGSVSTLTIQRTQQEDSAVYLCASSVLLNTGELFFGEGSRLTVL.

This clonotype was seen repeatedly, ten times or more. V gene TRBV5-1 combines with J gene TRBJ2-1; 7 nucleotides line up with TRBD1. The CDR3 runs to 17 residues. V shed 2 bases and J 0 bases; nucleotides not matched to a gene: 8. Germline V gives CDR1 SGHRS, CDR2 YFSETQ. The chain's CDR3 is CASSFDRVLSSYNEQFF. The CDR3 DNA is TGCGCCAGCAGCTTTGACAGGGTGCTTAGCTCCTACAATGAGCAGTTCTTC.

This clonotype was seen at least ten times. The chain is built from TRBV5-1 and TRBJ1-4; D gene ambiguous. The CDR3 is 18 amino acids. Germline loops: CDR1 SGHRS, CDR2 YFSETQ. Trimming removed 0 bases from V and 5 bases from J, with 20 bases in between. The CDR3 sequence is CASSLGAALGRVNEKLFF. Written as DNA, the CDR3 is TGCGCCAGCAGCTTGGGGGCCGCCCTTGGACGGGTCAATGAAAAACTGTTTTTT.

V gene TRBV5-1 combines with J gene TRBJ1-5; the match to TRBD1 covers 10 bases. CDR1 is SGHRS and CDR2 is YFSETQ in the germline V gene. V lost 4 bases to trimming and J lost 4 bases; unmatched junction nucleotides: 2. This CDR3 has 14 residues. The CDR3 DNA sequence: TGCGCCAGCAGCCAGGGACAGGGGAATCAGCCCCAGCATTTT. This encodes CASSQGQGNQPQHF.

The gene calls are TRBV29-1 and TRBJ2-2; TRBD1 might be the D (6 bases). The germline V and J ends were trimmed by 0 bases and 4 bases, with 12 bases remaining between them. There are 15 residues in the CDR3. Per germline, CDR1 SQVTM and CDR2 ANQGSEA. The CDR3 sequence is CSVEDPGVSTGELFF. Here the CDR3 DNA reads TGCAGCGTTGAAGATCCAGGGGTGTCCACCGGGGAGCTGTTTTTT.

Ten or more counts support this clonotype. The rearrangement uses TRBV3-1 and TRBJ1-5; D is ambiguous. The CDR3 sequence is 12 residues long. Germline CDR1 is LGHDT and CDR2 is YNNKEL (reference sequence). Between the trimmed V and J ends, which lost 5 bases and 9 bases, there was a span of 11 bases. CDR3 nucleotides: TGTGCCAGCAGCTCGGGGAGTCTGCCCCAGCATTTT. Translated, it gives CASSSGSLPQHF.

The sample holds many counts of this clonotype. The J gene is TRBJ1-2, the V gene TRBV6-1; 7 nucleotides match TRBD1. The CDR3 is 14 residues long. Germline V gives CDR1 MNHNS, CDR2 SASEGT. Germline trimming cut 5 bases from V and 1 base from J; bases unmatched to any gene: 4. The CDR3 protein is CASSRGQDNYGYTF. The CDR3, as DNA: TGTGCCAGCAGTCGCGGACAGGATAACTATGGCTACACCTTC.

V is TRBV5-1 and J is TRBJ2-1; D gene uncertain. V was pared by 4 bases and J by 4 bases, with 9 bases between. This CDR3 comprises 13 residues. Looked up from germline, CDR1 is SGHRS and CDR2 is YFSETQ. The CDR3 is CASSGPSYNEQFF. The CDR3 DNA reads as TGCGCCAGCAGCGGGCCTTCTTACAATGAGCAGTTCTTC.

The chain recombines TRBV28 with TRBJ2-3; 10 bases align to TRBD2. This CDR3 comprises 15 residues. CDR1 is MDHEN and CDR2 is SYDVKM in the germline V gene. The junction had 8 bases not matched to a gene; V was cut back by 5 bases and J by 6 bases. The CDR3 protein is CASSEVAGGGDTQYF. The CDR3 coding sequence is TGTGCCAGCAGTGAGGTAGCGGGGGGTGGTGATACGCAGTATTTT.

There are many counts of this clonotype. The chain couples TRBV5-1 to TRBJ1-2; D is undetermined. The CDR3 spans 15 residues. The V gene's germline CDR1 is SGHRS and CDR2 YFSETQ. V lost 2 bases, J lost 2 bases, and 13 bases lay in between. This chain's CDR3 is CASSFRAGLNYGYTF. CDR3 nucleotide sequence: TGCGCCAGCAGCTTCAGAGCGGGCCTCAACTATGGCTACACCTTC. Looking up the rest from reference TRBV5-1 and TRBJ1-2 gives the full variable domain: KAGVTQTPRYLIKTRGQQVTLSCSPISGHRSVSWYQQTPGQGLQFLFEYFSETQRNKGNFPGRFSGRQFSNSRSEMNVSTLELGDSALYLCASSFRAGLNYGYTFGSGTRLTVV.